Listed below are T cell receptor beta chains from one sample, sequenced in a study of cytomegalovirus exposure and HLA in healthy donors. The assay was immunoSEQ multiplex PCR, and TCRdb's table has in-frame clones only and misses some. The repertoire holds 110,000 to 150,000 clones, with more than 85% as singletons. The sample was PBMCs. These receptors all come from a man between 18 and 35 years old in good health and CMV-seronegative. Each CDR3 is given with its conserved first and last residue. D genes are given only for firm matches. Rows may omit the clone size; those that give it use once, few, many or a size class.

-,TRBJ2-1,12,TRBV6-5,-,CASSRSRGEQFF,TGTGCCAGCAGCCGAAGCCGGGGAGAGCAGTTCTTC
-,TRBJ1-4,16,TRBV27,-,CASSLQQGATNEKLFF,TGTGCCAGCAGTTTGCAACAGGGTGCAACTAATGAAAAACTGTTTTTT
-,TRBJ1-1,14,TRBV5-6,TRBD1,CASSLQGESTEAFF,TGTGCCAGCAGCTTACAGGGGGAGAGCACTGAAGCTTTCTTT
-,TRBJ2-1,15,TRBV5-1,TRBD2,CASSLSGRAGDEQFF,TGCGCCAGCAGCCTCAGCGGGAGGGCCGGGGATGAGCAGTTCTTC
-,TRBJ2-3,18,TRBV5-1,TRBD1,CASSLGVPGQPSTDTQYF,TGCGCCAGCAGCTTGGGTGTCCCGGGACAGCCTAGCACAGATACGCAGTATTTT
-,TRBJ1-4,13,TRBV6-1,-,CACGGGTNEKLFF,TGTGCCTGCGGGGGAGGGACTAATGAAAAACTGTTTTTT
-,TRBJ2-2,20,TRBV11-2,TRBD2,CASSLDSREGREEATGELFF,TGTGCCAGCAGCCTAGATAGTCGAGAGGGGCGGGAGGAGGCGACCGGGGAGCTGTTTTTT
-,TRBJ1-1,13,TRBV7-9,-,CASGPSHGTEAFF,TGTGCCAGCGGCCCTTCCCATGGCACTGAAGCTTTCTTT
-,TRBJ2-5,14,TRBV9,-,CASSVGTVSETQYF,TGTGCCAGCAGCGTCGGGACTGTGTCGGAGACCCAGTACTTC
-,TRBJ2-7,15,TRBV19,-,CASSIMGALAYEQYF,TGTGCCAGTAGTATAATGGGGGCTTTGGCCTACGAGCAGTACTTC
-,TRBJ1-3,16,TRBV18,TRBD1,CASTPVQGASGNTIYF,TGTGCCAGCACTCCTGTACAGGGGGCTTCAGGAAACACCATATATTTT
-,TRBJ2-1,15,TRBV7-7,TRBD2,CASSLSGGAYNEQFF,TGTGCCAGCAGCTTAAGCGGGGGGGCCTACAATGAGCAGTTCTTC
-,TRBJ2-1,16,TRBV7-9,-,CASSLAGSRVADEQFF,TGTGCCAGCAGCTTAGCTGGCTCTCGGGTTGCGGATGAGCAGTTCTTC
-,TRBJ1-1,14,TRBV27,TRBD1,CASSTRGYNTEAFF,TGTGCCAGCAGTACCAGGGGGTACAACACTGAAGCTTTCTTT
few,TRBJ2-3,17,TRBV18,TRBD2,CASSTKLAGGRTDTQYF,TGTGCCAGCTCAACCAAGCTAGCGGGAGGGAGAACAGATACGCAGTATTTT